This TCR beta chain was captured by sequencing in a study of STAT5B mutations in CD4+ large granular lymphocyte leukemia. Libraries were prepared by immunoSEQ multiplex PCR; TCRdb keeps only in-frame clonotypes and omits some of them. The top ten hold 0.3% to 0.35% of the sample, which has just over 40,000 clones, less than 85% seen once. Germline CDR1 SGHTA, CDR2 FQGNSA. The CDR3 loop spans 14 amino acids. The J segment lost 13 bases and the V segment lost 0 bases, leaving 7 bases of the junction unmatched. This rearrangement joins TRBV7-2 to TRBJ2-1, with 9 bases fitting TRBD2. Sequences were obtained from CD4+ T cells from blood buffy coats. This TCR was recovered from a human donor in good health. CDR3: CASSLARGLAEQFF. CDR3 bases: TGTGCCAGCAGCTTAGCGAGGGGACTAGCTGAACAGTTCTTC. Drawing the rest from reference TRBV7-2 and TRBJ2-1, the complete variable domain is GAGVSQSPSNKVTEKGKDVELRCDPISGHTALYWYRQSLGQGLEFLIYFQGNSAPDKSGLPSDRFSAERTGGSVSTLTIQRTQQEDSAVYLCASSLARGLAEQFFGPGTRLTVL.